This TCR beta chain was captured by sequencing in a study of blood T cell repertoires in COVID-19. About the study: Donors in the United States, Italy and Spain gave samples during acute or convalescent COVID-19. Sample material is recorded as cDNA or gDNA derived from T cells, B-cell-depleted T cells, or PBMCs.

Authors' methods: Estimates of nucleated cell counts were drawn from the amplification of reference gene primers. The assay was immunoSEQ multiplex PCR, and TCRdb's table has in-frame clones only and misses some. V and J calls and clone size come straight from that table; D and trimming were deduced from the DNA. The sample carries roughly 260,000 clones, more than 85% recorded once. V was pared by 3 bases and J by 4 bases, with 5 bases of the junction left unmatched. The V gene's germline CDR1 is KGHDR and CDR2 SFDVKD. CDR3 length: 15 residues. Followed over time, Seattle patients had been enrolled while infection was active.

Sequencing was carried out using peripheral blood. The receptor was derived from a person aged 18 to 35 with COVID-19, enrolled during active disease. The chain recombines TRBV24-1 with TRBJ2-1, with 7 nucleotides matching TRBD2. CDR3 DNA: TGTGCCACCAGTGATACCGGGACTACGTACAATGAGCAGTTCTTC. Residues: CATSDTGTTYNEQFF.